Each of the 24 T cell receptor beta chains below was sequenced from the same sample in a study of blood T cell repertoires in COVID-19. Libraries were prepared by immunoSEQ multiplex PCR; TCRdb keeps only in-frame clonotypes and omits some of them. The sample has around 130,000 clones, 90% seen once. Sequencing used peripheral blood. The receptors were gathered from a man aged 45-65 years with active COVID-19.

J is TRBJ1-1 and V is TRBV5-1; D gene unclear. CDR1 and CDR2 from the germline V gene are SGHRS and YFSETQ. This CDR3 has 14 residues. The V end was cut by 4 bases, the J end by 1 base, with 11 bases between. For the CDR3, the DNA is TGCGCCAGCAGCACTGACGGAGCGAACACTGAAGCTTTCTTT. Encoded protein: CASSTDGANTEAFF.

The chain couples TRBV19 to TRBJ1-1; D is unresolved. The CDR3 sequence is 14 residues long. The germline V gene has CDR1 LNHDA and CDR2 SQIVND (reference sequence). V shed 9 bases and J shed 1 base, with 15 bases lying between them. The CDR3 coding sequence is TGTGCCAGACCCCCAGGTGATCAGAACACTGAAGCTTTCTTT. It yields the protein CARPPGDQNTEAFF.

This clone was detected only once. The rearrangement joins TRBV27 to TRBJ2-1, with D maybe TRBD1 (6 bases). The CDR3 is 18 residues long. Trimming took 6 bases from V and 6 from J, leaving 27 bases between them. Germline lookup yields CDR1 MNHEY and CDR2 SMNVEV (reference sequence). CDR3 sequence (DNA): TGTGCCAGCAGGACCTCTCCCCCGAGGGGGTCCCCTGGCAATGAGCAGTTCTTC. This codes for CASRTSPPRGSPGNEQFF.

This sequence joins TRBV6-5 and TRBJ1-1, with 10 bases matching TRBD1. CDR1 is MNHEY, CDR2 SVGAGI, per germline. Trimming took 5 bases from V and 6 from J; bases not matched to a gene: 9. The CDR3 is 15 residues long. CDR3 DNA sequence: TGTGCCAGCAGTCCTCGGGGACAGGGGAGACCTGAAGCTTTCTTT. It is translated as CASSPRGQGRPEAFF.

This clone has only one observation. This chain connects TRBV5-1 to TRBJ2-5; 7 bases are a match to TRBD1. The CDR3 runs 15 residues. CDR1 and CDR2 (germline): SGHRS, YFSETQ. Germline trimming cut 0 bases from V and 2 bases from J; bases unmatched to any gene: 4. As DNA, the CDR3 is TGCGCCAGCAGCTTGGGACAGGGCCCGCAAGAGACCCAGTACTTC. Amino acid sequence: CASSLGQGPQETQYF.

The rearrangement joins TRBV2 to TRBJ2-2, with 12 nucleotides matching TRBD2. The length of the CDR3 is 16 residues. Germline V CDR1 and CDR2: SNHLY, FYNNEI. V was pared by 4 bases and J by 6 bases, with 6 bases of the junction left unmatched. Written as DNA, the CDR3 is TGTGCCAGCAGTGTGACTAGCGGGAGAAGTGCCGGGGAGCTGTTTTTT. As protein: CASSVTSGRSAGELFF.

CDR3 sequence reads: CASSYSGLAADTQYF. The CDR3 DNA reads TGTGCCAGCAGTTACTCGGGACTAGCGGCAGATACGCAGTATTTT. This sequence joins TRBV6-2 or TRBV6-3 and TRBJ2-3; 11 nucleotides align to TRBD2. The CDR3 has 15 amino acids. The germline gives CDR1 MNHEY, CDR2 SVGEGT. The J segment lost 4 bases and the V segment lost 0 bases, leaving 0 bases of the junction unmatched.

The rearrangement links TRBV19 to TRBJ1-1; no firm D call. The CDR3 extends over 15 amino acids. CDR1 LNHDA and CDR2 SQIVND come from the germline V gene (reference sequence). The ends were cut back, 6 bases at V and 1 base at J, with 15 bases in the middle. CDR3 coding DNA: TGTGCCAGTAGCCTAATTTTACAGACGAACACTGAAGCTTTCTTT. This sequence encodes CASSLILQTNTEAFF.

Only a few counts were recorded for this clone. The chain is built from TRBV5-5 and TRBJ1-2; 10 bases are shared with TRBD1. The V gene's germline CDR1 is SGHKS and CDR2 YYEKEE (reference sequence). V lost 2 bases, J lost 5 bases, and 6 bases stayed unmatched. The CDR3 consists of 15 residues. Here the CDR3 DNA reads TGTGCCAGCAGCTTAACGGGACAGGGGAGTTATGGCTACACCTTC. Its protein product is CASSLTGQGSYGYTF.

The chain combines TRBV6-5 with TRBJ2-1; 8 nucleotides match TRBD1. Trimming at V came to 6 bases and at J to 1 base, leaving 5 bases not matched to a gene. Germline V gives CDR1 MNHEY, CDR2 SVGAGI. This CDR3 contains 15 residues. The CDR3, as DNA: TGTGCCAGCAGGACACAGGGGGGATCCTACAATGAGCAGTTCTTC. Amino acids: CASRTQGGSYNEQFF.

The V call is TRBV15, the J call TRBJ2-5; perhaps TRBD1 as D (6 bases). The CDR3 contains 14 residues. The germline V gene has CDR1 LNHNV and CDR2 YYDKDF (reference sequence). Trimming took 0 bases from V and 6 from J, leaving 11 bases between them. CDR3 loop: CATSRDQGGKTQYF. CDR3 bases: TGTGCCACCAGCAGAGATCAAGGGGGAAAGACCCAGTACTTC.

The chain recombines TRBV4-1 with TRBJ1-5; 9 bases match TRBD1. The germline CDR1 and CDR2 sequences are MGHRA and YSYEKL. V lost 1 base to trimming and J lost 6 bases; unmatched junction nucleotides: 4. This CDR3 has 15 amino acids. The DNA for the CDR3 is TGCGCCAGCAGCCAAGGGACAGGGGTAGGTCAGCCCCAGCATTTT. This sequence encodes CASSQGTGVGQPQHF.

The rearrangement joins TRBV9 to TRBJ2-1; the match to TRBD2 covers 9 bases. The V segment lost 3 bases and the J segment 4 bases; nucleotides outside the gene matches: 8. CDR3 length: 16 amino acids. From germline, CDR1 is SGDLS and CDR2 YYNGEE. CDR3: CASSALHSGGYNEQFF. Here the CDR3 DNA reads TGTGCCAGCAGCGCCCTCCATAGCGGGGGTTACAATGAGCAGTTCTTC.

This clone was recorded a few times. This rearrangement joins TRBV6-5 to TRBJ1-1, with 7 bases fitting TRBD1. V gave up 5 bases and J gave up 5 bases; unmatched junction bases: 11. The CDR3 totals 15 residues. Germline V CDR1 and CDR2: MNHEY, SVGAGI. The CDR3 spells CASSPLDRISTEAFF. CDR3 nucleotides: TGTGCCAGCAGTCCCTTGGACAGGATTAGTACTGAAGCTTTCTTT.

V usage is TRBV5-4 and J usage is TRBJ2-7, with D perhaps TRBD2 (5 bases). CDR1 and CDR2 from the germline V gene are SGHNT and YYREEE (reference sequence). V lost 4 bases, J lost 2 bases, and 25 bases lay in between. The CDR3 runs to 18 residues. CDR3 in DNA: TGTGCCAGCAGCCACCAAACTTTGATAGCGAATCCCACCTACGAGCAGTACGTC. This gives the protein CASSHQTLIANPTYEQYV.

CDR3 in DNA: TGTGCCAGCAGTCCAACTAGCGGGGGGGCCACAGATACGCAGTATTTT. It translates to CASSPTSGGATDTQYF. The J gene is TRBJ2-3, the V gene TRBV6-2 or TRBV6-3, with 13 bases aligning to TRBD2. After removal of 5 bases from V and 2 bases from J, the junction contained 4 bases not matched to a gene. The CDR3 spans 16 residues. Germline V CDR1 and CDR2: MNHEY, SVGEGT.

V usage is TRBV14 and J usage is TRBJ1-6; no firm D call. Germline CDR1 is SGHDN and CDR2 is FVKESK. The CDR3 totals 14 residues. Trimming stripped 0 bases from V and 6 bases from J, with 6 bases between. The CDR3 spells CASSQDWANSPLHF. The CDR3 DNA reads as TGTGCCAGCAGCCAAGACTGGGCTAATTCACCCCTCCACTTT. Complete variable domain (other parts from reference TRBV14 and TRBJ1-6): EAGVTQFPSHSVIEKGQTVTLRCDPISGHDNLYWYRRVMGKEIKFLLHFVKESKQDESGMPNNRFLAERTGGTYSTLKVQPAELEDSGVYFCASSQDWANSPLHFGNGTRLTVT.

This clone was seen only once. This sequence joins TRBV27 and TRBJ1-6; TRBD1 is a possible D gene (6 bases). The CDR3 has 14 amino acids. Trimming pared 5 bases from V and 10 bases from J, leaving 15 bases between. The germline V gene has CDR1 MNHEY and CDR2 SMNVEV (reference sequence). CDR3 loop: CASSPPGERSPLHF. The DNA of the CDR3 is TGTGCCAGCAGTCCACCAGGGGAGCGGTCACCCCTCCACTTT.

The chain couples TRBV2 to TRBJ1-1, with unresolved D. Trimming took off 4 bases at V and 0 bases at J, with 9 bases between the two ends. The CDR3 totals 14 residues. Germline loops: CDR1 SNHLY, CDR2 FYNNEI. The CDR3 DNA reads as TGTGCCAGCAGTGCAATCTCAGTGAACACTGAAGCTTTCTTT. Translated: CASSAISVNTEAFF.

The V and J genes are TRBV7-8 and TRBJ2-5; D gene ambiguous. The germline V and J ends were trimmed by 1 base and 5 bases, with 20 bases remaining between them. CDR3 length equals 17 residues. CDR1 and CDR2 from the germline V gene are SGHVS and FQNEAQ. The CDR3 region is CASSLGSWRQIRETQYF. The CDR3 DNA is TGTGCCAGCAGCTTAGGCAGTTGGCGGCAGATCCGCGAGACCCAGTACTTC.

This clone appeared a single time. The chain combines TRBV7-9 with TRBJ2-5; perhaps TRBD2 as D (7 bases). This CDR3 comprises 12 residues. The V end was cut by 8 bases, the J end by 4 bases, with 11 bases between. Germline V gene lookup returns CDR1 SEHNR and CDR2 FQNEAQ (reference sequence). The CDR3 coding sequence is TGTGCCAGCTCCGGGGGGCGAGAGACCCAGTACTTC. This translates into CASSGGRETQYF.

The chain recombines TRBV3-1 (or the pseudogene TRBV3-2) with TRBJ2-3; 10 bases map to TRBD2. The CDR3 runs 16 residues. V was clipped by 2 bases and J by 0 bases; unmatched bases: 2. Germline-derived CDR1 and CDR2 are LGHDT and YNNKEL (reference sequence). CDR3 amino acids: CASSQSGGASTDTQYF. Written as DNA, the CDR3 is TGTGCCAGCAGCCAAAGCGGGGGGGCGAGCACAGATACGCAGTATTTT.

This clone has only one observation. The rearrangement uses TRBV18 and TRBJ2-2; D is perhaps TRBD2 (5 bases). CDR3 length: 15 residues. The V gene's germline CDR1 is KGHSH and CDR2 LQKENI. Trimming left V 6 bases short and J 1 base short, with 12 bases between. CDR3 sequence (DNA): TGTGCCAGCTCGCCAGGACTGATGAACACCGGGGAGCTGTTTTTT. Its protein product is CASSPGLMNTGELFF.

The rearrangement uses TRBV11-3 and TRBJ1-1; D call uncertain. The CDR3 covers 16 residues. Germline CDR1 is SGHNT and CDR2 is YENEEA. V was trimmed by 3 bases and J by 0 bases, leaving 14 bases between them. The CDR3 nucleotides are TGTGCCAGCAGCTTTCTACACAGTCCGATGAACACTGAAGCTTTCTTT. Its translation: CASSFLHSPMNTEAFF.